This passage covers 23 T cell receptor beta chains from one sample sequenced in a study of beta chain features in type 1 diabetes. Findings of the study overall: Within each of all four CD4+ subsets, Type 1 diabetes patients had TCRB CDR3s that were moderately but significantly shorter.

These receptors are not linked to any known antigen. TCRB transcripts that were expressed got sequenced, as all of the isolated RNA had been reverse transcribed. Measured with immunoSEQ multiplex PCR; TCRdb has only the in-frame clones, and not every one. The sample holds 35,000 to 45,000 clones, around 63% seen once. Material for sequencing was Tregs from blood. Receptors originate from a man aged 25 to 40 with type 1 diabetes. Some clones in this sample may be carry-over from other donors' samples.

The CDR3 spells CSASDRGYYGYTF. CDR3 nucleotide sequence: TGCAGCGCCTCGGACAGGGGATACTATGGCTACACCTTC. J is TRBJ1-2 and V is TRBV29-1, with 9 bases aligning to TRBD1. CDR1 and CDR2 from the germline V gene are SQVTM and ANQGSEA. The CDR3 contains 13 residues. Trimming at V came to 7 bases and at J to 3 bases, leaving 6 bases not matched to a gene. Using reference TRBV29-1 and TRBJ1-2 for the parts outside the CDR3, the full variable domain is SAVISQKPSRDICQRGTSLTIQCQVDSQVTMMFWYRQQPGQSLTLIATANQGSEATYESGFVIDKFPISRPNLTFSTLTVSNMSPEDSSIYLCSASDRGYYGYTFGSGTRLTVV.

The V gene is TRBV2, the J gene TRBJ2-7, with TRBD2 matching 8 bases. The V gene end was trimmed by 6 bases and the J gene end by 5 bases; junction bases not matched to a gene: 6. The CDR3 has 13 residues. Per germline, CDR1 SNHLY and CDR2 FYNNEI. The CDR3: CASSPGGWDEQYF. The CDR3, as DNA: TGTGCCAGCAGCCCGGGGGGGTGGGACGAGCAGTACTTC.

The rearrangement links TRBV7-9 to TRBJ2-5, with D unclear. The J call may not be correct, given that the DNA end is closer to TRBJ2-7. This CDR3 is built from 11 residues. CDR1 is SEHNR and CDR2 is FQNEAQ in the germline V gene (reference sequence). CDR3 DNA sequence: TGTGCCAGCAGCTTAGTCCACGAGCAGTACTTC. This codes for CASSLVHEQYF.

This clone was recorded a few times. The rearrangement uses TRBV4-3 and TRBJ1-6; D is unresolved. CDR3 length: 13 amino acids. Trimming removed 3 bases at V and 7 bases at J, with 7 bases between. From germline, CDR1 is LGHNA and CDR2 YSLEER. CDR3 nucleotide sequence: TGCGCCAGCAGCCAGTACGAGAATTCACCCCTCCACTTT. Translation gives CASSQYENSPLHF.

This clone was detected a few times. DNA for the CDR3: TGTGCCAGCTCACCAAGGCAGGGGGAACCCTACGAGCAGTACTTC. Translation: CASSPRQGEPYEQYF. This chain connects TRBV18 to TRBJ2-7, with 7 bases identical to TRBD1. This CDR3 is 15 amino acids long. Germline V gives CDR1 KGHSH, CDR2 LQKENI. The V and J ends lost 2 bases and 2 bases, in that order; junction bases with no gene match: 6.

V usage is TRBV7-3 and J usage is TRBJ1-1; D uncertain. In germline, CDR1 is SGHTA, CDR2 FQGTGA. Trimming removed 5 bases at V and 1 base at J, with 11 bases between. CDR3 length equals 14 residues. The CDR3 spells CASSQSHGNTEAFF. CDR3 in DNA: TGTGCCAGCAGCCAGTCACATGGGAACACTGAAGCTTTCTTT.

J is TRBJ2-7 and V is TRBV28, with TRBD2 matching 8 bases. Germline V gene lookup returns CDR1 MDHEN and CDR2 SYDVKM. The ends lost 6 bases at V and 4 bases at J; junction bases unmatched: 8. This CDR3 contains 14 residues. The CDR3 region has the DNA TGTGCCAGCAGGTCTCGGGGGGGCAGTTACGAGCAGTACTTC. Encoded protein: CASRSRGGSYEQYF.

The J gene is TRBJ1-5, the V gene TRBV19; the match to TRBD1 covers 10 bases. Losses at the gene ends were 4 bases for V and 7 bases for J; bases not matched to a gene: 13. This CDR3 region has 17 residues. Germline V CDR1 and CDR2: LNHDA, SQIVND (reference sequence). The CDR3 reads CASSTKLTGGTRQPQHF. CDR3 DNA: TGTGCCAGTAGTACCAAATTGACAGGGGGCACCAGGCAGCCCCAGCATTTT.

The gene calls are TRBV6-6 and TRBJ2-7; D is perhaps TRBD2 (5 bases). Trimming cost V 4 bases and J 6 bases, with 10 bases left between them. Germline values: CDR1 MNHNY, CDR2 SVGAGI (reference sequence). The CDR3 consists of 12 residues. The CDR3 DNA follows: TGTGCCAGCAGTTTTGAGCGGCGCGAGCAGTACTTC. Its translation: CASSFERREQYF.

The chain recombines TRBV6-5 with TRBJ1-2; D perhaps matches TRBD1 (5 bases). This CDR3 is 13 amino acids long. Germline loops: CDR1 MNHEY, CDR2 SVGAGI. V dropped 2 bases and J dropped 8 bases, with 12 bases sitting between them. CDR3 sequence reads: CASSYPGRVGYTF. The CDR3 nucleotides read TGTGCCAGCAGTTACCCAGGGAGGGTAGGCTACACCTTC.

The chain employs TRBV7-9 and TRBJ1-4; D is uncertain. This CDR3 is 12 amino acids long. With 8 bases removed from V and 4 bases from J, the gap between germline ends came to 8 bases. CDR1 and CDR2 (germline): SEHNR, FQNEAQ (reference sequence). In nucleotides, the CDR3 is TGTGCCAGCGACAAGAATAATGAAAAACTGTTTTTT. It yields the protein CASDKNNEKLFF.

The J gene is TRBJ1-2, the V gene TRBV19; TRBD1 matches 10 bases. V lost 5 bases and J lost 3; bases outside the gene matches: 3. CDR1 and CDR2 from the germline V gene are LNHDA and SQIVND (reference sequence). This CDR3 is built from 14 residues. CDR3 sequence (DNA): TGTGCCAGTAGTCGGACAGGGGGAGACTATGGCTACACCTTC. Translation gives CASSRTGGDYGYTF. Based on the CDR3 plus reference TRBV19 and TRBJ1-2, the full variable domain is DGGITQSPKYLFRKEGQNVTLSCEQNLNHDAMYWYRQDPGQGLRLIYYSQIVNDFQKGDIAEGYSVSREKKESFPLTVTSAQKNPTAFYLCASSRTGGDYGYTFGSGTRLTVV.

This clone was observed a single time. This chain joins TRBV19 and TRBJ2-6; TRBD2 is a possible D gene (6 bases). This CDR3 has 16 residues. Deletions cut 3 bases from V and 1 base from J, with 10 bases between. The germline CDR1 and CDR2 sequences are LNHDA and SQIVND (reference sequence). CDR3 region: CASSINGGSGANVLTF. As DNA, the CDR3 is TGTGCCAGTAGTATCAATGGGGGGTCTGGGGCCAACGTCCTGACTTTC.

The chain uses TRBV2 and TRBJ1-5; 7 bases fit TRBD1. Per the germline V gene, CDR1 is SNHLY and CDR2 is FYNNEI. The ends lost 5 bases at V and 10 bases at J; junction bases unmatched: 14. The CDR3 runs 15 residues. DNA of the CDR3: TGTGCCAGCAGTCCAGGGGGACCCGGACGGGGACCCCAGCATTTT. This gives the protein CASSPGGPGRGPQHF.

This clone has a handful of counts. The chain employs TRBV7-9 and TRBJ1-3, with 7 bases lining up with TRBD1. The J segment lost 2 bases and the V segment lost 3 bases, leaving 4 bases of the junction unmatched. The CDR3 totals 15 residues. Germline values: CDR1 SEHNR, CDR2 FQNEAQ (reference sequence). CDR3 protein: CASSFTGETGNTIYF. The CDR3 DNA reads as TGTGCCAGCAGCTTTACAGGGGAAACTGGAAACACCATATATTTT.

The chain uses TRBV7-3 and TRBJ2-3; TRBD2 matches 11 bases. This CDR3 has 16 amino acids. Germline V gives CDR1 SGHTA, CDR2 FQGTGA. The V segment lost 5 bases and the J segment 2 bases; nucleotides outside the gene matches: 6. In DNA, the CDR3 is TGTGCCAGCAGCCAGACTAGCGGGGTCGACACAGATACGCAGTATTTT. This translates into CASSQTSGVDTDTQYF.

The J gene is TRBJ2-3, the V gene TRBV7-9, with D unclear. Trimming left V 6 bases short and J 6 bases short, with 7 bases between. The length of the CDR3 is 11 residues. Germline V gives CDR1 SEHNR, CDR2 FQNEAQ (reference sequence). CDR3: CASRLGDTQYF. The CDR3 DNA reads TGTGCCAGCAGACTCGGGGATACGCAGTATTTT.

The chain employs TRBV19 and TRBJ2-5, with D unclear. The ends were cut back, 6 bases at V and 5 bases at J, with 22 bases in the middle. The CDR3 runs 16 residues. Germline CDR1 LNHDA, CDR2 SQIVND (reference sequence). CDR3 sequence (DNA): TGTGCCAGTAGACGCACCGGATCGCGGCCGTCGGAGACCCAGTACTTC. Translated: CASRRTGSRPSETQYF.

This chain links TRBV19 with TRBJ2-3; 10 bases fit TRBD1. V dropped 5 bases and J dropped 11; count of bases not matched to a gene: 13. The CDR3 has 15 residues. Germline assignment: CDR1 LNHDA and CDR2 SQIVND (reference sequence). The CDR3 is CASSSGPGTGVEQYF. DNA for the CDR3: TGTGCCAGTAGTTCGGGCCCCGGGACAGGGGTGGAGCAGTATTTT.

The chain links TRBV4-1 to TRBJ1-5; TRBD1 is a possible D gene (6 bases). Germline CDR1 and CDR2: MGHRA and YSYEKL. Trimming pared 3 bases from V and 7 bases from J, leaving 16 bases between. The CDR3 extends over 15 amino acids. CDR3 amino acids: CASSHTGTVPQPQHF. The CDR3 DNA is TGCGCCAGCAGCCATACAGGGACGGTACCCCAGCCCCAGCATTTT.

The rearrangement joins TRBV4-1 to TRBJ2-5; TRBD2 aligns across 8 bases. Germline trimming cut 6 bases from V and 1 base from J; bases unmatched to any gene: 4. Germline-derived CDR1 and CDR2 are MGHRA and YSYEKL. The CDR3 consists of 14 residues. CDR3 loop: CASSRGGSQETQYF. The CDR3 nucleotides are TGCGCCAGCAGTCGGGGGGGATCCCAAGAGACCCAGTACTTC.

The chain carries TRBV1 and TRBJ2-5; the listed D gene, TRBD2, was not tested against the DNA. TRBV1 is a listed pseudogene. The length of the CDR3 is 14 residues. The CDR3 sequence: CTSSQSPGKETQYF. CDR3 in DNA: TGCACCAGCAGCCAATCTCCGGGAAAAGAGACCCAGTACTTC.

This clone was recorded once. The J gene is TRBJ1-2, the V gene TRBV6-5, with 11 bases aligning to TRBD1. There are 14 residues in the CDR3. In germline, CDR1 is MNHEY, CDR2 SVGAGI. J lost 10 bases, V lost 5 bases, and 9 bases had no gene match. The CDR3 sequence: CASSRLGDRGTYTF. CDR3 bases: TGTGCCAGCAGTCGATTAGGGGACAGGGGGACCTACACCTTC.